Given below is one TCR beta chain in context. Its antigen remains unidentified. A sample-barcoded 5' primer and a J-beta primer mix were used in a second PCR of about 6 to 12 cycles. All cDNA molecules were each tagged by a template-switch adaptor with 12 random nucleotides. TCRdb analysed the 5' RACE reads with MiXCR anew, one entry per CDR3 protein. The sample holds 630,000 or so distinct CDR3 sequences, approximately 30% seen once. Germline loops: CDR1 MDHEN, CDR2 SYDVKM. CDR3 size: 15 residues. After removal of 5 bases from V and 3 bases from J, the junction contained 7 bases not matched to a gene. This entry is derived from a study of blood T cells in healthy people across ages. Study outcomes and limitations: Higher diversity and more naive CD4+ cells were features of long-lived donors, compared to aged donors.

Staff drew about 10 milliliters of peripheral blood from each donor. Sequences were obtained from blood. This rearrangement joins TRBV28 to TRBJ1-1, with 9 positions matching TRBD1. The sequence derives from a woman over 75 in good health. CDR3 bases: TGTGCCAGCAGTCCGGGGACAGGGAGGGACACTGAAGCTTTCTTT. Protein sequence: CASSPGTGRDTEAFF.